This T cell receptor (beta chain) was sequenced in a study of OX40 agonist ivuxolimab in advanced cancers. General observations from the study: Blood T cells, both CD4+ and CD8+, expanded clonally by week 6 at 0.1 to 3.0 mg/kg.

Deletions cut 3 bases from V and 9 bases from J, with 15 bases between. The CDR3 is 12 residues long. Per the germline V gene, CDR1 is SQVTM and CDR2 is ANQGSEA. Only in-frame clones appear in the TCRdb table, and some are missing; sequencing was by immunoSEQ multiplex PCR. The data show about 79,000 clones, less than 95% seen once. With respect to this clone: The antigen is unknown.

The clonotype was recovered from an adult with an advanced solid tumor such as melanoma, head and neck, liver or kidney cancer. The rearrangement joins TRBV29-1 to TRBJ2-7, with D unresolved. The sequencing here drew on CD4+ or CD8+ T cells sorted from blood, taken in a trial of the OX40 agonist ivuxolimab. The CDR3 region has the DNA TGCAGCGTTGATGTATTGGAAGGGTGGCAGTACTTC. It specifies CSVDVLEGWQYF.